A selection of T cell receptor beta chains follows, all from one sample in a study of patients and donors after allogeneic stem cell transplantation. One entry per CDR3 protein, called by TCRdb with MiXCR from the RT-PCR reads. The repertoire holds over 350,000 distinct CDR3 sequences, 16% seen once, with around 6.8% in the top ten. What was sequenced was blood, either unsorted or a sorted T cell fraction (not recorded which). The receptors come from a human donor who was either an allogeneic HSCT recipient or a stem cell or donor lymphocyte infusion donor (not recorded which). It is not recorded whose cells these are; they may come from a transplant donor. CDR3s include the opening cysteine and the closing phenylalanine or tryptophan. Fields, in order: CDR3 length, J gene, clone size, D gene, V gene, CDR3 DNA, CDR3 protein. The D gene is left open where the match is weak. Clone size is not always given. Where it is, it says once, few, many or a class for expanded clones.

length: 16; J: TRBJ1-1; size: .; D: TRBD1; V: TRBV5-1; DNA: TGCGCCAGCAGCTTGGAACAGGGGTTCTCGAACACTGAAGCTTTCTTT; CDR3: CASSLEQGFSNTEAFF
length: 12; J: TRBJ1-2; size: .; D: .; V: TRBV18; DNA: TGTGCCAGCTCACCCCTGACTCTGGGCTACACCTTC; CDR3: CASSPLTLGYTF
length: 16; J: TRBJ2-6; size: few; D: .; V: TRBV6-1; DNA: TGTGCCAGCATGGACAAAATCAGGTCAGGGGCCAACGTCCTGACTTTC; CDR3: CASMDKIRSGANVLTF
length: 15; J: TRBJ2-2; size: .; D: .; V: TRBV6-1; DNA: TGTGCCAGCAGTGGGTTAACAGGGAACACCGGGGAGCTGTTTTTT; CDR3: CASSGLTGNTGELFF
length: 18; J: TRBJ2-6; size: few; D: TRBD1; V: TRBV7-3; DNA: TGTGCCAGCAGCTTAGGGGACAGAACCTCCTCTGGGGCCAACGTCCTGACTTTC; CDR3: CASSLGDRTSSGANVLTF
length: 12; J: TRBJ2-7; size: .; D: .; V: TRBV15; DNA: TGTGCCACCCTGGGCCCCTCCTACGAGCAGTACTTC; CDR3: CATLGPSYEQYF
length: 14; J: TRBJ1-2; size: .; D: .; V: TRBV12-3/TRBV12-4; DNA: TGTGCCAGCAGTTTTTTCTCGGGAGACTATGGCTACACCTTC; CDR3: CASSFFSGDYGYTF
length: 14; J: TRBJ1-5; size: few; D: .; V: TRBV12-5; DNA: TGTGCTAGTGCCCCCGGCTGGGAGGCTCAGCCCCAGCATTTT; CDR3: CASAPGWEAQPQHF
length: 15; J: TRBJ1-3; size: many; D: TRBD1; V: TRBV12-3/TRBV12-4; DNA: TGTGCCAGCAGTCCCGACAGGGTGTTGGGAAACACCATATATTTT; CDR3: CASSPDRVLGNTIYF
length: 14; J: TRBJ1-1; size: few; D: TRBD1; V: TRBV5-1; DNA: TGCGCCAGCAGCGGACAGGGTTATAACACTGAAGCTTTCTTT; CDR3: CASSGQGYNTEAFF
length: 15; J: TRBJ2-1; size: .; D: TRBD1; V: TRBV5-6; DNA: TGTGCCAGCAGTTCACCGGGACAGGGAGACAATGAGCAGTTCTTC; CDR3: CASSSPGQGDNEQFF
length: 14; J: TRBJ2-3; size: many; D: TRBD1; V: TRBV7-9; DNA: TGTGCCAGCAGCCCGCGACAGGGACCAGATACGCAGTATTTT; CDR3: CASSPRQGPDTQYF
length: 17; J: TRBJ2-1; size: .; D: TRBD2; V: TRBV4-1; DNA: TGCGCCAGCAGCCAAGGAGTTCAACTAGCGGCCCACAATGAGCAGTTCTTC; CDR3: CASSQGVQLAAHNEQFF
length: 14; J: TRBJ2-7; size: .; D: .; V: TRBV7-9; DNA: TGTGCCAGCAGCTTAGCTGGCCGGGGCTACGAGCAGTACTTC; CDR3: CASSLAGRGYEQYF
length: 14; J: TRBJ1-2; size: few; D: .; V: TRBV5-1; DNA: TGCGCCAGCAGCGCTTACAGGGAAGGAGGGGTCTACACCTTC; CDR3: CASSAYREGGVYTF
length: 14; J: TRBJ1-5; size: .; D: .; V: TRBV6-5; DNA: TGTGCCAGCAGTTCGGGGGGCCCTCATCAACCCCAGCATTTT; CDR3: CASSSGGPHQPQHF
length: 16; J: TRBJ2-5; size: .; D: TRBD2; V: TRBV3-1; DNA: TGTGCCAGCAGGCGAACTAGCGGGGGGGCCAGAGAGACCCAGTACTTC; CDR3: CASRRTSGGARETQYF
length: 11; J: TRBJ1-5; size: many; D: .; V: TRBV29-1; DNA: TGCAGCGCAGGACAGAATCAGCCCCAGCATTTT; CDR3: CSAGQNQPQHF
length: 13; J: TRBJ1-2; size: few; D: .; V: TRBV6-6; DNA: TGTGCCAGCAGTTACGAGAGGAGCTATGGCTACACCTTC; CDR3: CASSYERSYGYTF
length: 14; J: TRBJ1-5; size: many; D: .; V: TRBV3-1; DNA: TGTGCCAGCAGCCTTGGGTCGGGTAATCAGCCCCAGCATTTT; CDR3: CASSLGSGNQPQHF
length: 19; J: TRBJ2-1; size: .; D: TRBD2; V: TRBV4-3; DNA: TGCGCCAGCAGCCAAGAAGGAGGGCTAGCGGGGAGATTCCCCCATGAGCAGTTCTTC; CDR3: CASSQEGGLAGRFPHEQFF
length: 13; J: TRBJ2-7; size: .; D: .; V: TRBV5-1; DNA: TGCGCCAGCAGCCCCCCCGGGAGTGGCGAGCAGTACTTC; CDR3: CASSPPGSGEQYF
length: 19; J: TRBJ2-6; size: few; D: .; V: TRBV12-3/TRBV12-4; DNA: TGTGCCAGCAGTGTATCACGCCTAAAGAGAGTCTCTGGGGCCAACGTCCTGACTTTC; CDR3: CASSVSRLKRVSGANVLTF
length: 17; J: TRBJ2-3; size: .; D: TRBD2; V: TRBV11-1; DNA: TGTGCCAGCACCAGATCATGGTGGACTAGTCGGCCCGATACGCAGTATTTT; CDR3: CASTRSWWTSRPDTQYF
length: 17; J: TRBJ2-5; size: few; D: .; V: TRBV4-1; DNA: TGCGCCAGCAGCCAAGGACCTCACGAGCCAGGCGGAGAGACCCAGTACTTC; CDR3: CASSQGPHEPGGETQYF
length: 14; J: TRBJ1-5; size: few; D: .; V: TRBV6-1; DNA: TGTGCCAGCAGTGGGACCCATAGCAATCAGCCCCAGCATTTT; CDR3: CASSGTHSNQPQHF
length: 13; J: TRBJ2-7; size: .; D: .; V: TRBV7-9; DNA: TGTGCCAGCAGCTTGCCGGCGAGGTACGAGCAGTACTTC; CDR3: CASSLPARYEQYF
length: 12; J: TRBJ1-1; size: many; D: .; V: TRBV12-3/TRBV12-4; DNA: TGTGCCAGCAGCCTCGTTATTACTGAAGCTTTCTTT; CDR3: CASSLVITEAFF
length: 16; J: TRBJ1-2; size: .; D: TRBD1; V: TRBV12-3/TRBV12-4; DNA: TGTGCCAGCAGTCTCCTACGACAGGGGGCAGCCTATGGCTACACCTTC; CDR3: CASSLLRQGAAYGYTF
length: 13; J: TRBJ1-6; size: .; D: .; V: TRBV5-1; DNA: TGCGCCAGCAGCACCCGGACGGATTCACCCCTCCACTTT; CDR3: CASSTRTDSPLHF
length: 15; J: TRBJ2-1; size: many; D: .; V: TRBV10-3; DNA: TGTGCCATCAGTGAGGGGACCCTAGGTGTGAATGAGCAGTTCTTC; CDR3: CAISEGTLGVNEQFF
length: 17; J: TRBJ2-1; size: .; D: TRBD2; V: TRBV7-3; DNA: TGTGCCAGCAGACGCACGGGACTAGCGGGAGATGACAATGAGCAGTTCTTC; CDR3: CASRRTGLAGDDNEQFF
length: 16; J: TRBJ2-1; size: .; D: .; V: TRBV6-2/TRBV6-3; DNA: TGTGCCAGCAACCCCGGGCTTGGGGGGACCTACAATGAGCAGTTCTTC; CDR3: CASNPGLGGTYNEQFF
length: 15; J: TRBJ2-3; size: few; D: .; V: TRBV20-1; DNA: TGCAGTGCTAGAGATAATCGGGGGCCTACAGATACGCAGTATTTT; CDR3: CSARDNRGPTDTQYF
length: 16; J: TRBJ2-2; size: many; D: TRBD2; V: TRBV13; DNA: TGTGCCAGCAGCACCTTAGCGGGAGGCGACACCGGGGAGCTGTTTTTT; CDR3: CASSTLAGGDTGELFF
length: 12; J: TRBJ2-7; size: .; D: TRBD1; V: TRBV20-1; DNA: TGCAGTGCTGAAGACAGGGCCTACGAGCAGTGCTTC; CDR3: CSAEDRAYEQCF
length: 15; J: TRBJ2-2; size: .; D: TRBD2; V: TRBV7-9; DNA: TGTGCCAGCACACCCCCGGGACTAGCCTCCGGGGAGCTGTTTTTT; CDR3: CASTPPGLASGELFF
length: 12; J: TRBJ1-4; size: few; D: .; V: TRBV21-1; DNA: TGTGCCAGCAGCACCGCTAATGAAAAACTGTTTTTT; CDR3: CASSTANEKLFF
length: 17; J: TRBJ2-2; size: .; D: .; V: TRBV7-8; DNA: TGTGCCAGCAGCTTAGCGCGTAGCAGGGCGAACACCGGGGAGCTGTTTTTT; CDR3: CASSLARSRANTGELFF
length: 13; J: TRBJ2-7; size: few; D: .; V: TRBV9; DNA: TGTGCCAGCAGCCCCGGAATGGTTTACGAGCAGTACTTC; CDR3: CASSPGMVYEQYF
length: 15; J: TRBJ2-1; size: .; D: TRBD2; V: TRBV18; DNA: TGTGCCAGCTCATCTAGCGGGAAACAATACAATGAGCAGTTCTTC; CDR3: CASSSSGKQYNEQFF
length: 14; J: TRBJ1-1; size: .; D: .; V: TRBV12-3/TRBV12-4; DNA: TGTGCCAGCAGTTTAGGGGGGGCGAACACTGAAGCTTTCTTT; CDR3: CASSLGGANTEAFF
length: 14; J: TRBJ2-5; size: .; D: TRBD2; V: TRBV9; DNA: TGTGCCAGCAGCGTTAGCGGGAGAGGAGAGACCCAGTACTTC; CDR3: CASSVSGRGETQYF
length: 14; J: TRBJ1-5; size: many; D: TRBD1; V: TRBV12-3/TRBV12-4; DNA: TGTGCCAGCAGTCCCGGACAGGGGAGGTGGCCCCAGCATTTT; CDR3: CASSPGQGRWPQHF
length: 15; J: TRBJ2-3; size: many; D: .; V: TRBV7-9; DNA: TGTGCCAGCAGTTTAGACAGGTTCAGAACGGATGGGCAGTATTTT; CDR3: CASSLDRFRTDGQYF
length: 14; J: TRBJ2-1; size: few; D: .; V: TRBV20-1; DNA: TGCAGTGCTAGAGACCGAGCCGCCTACAATGAGCAGTTCTTC; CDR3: CSARDRAAYNEQFF
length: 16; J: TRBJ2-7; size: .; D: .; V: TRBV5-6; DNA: TGTGCCAGCAGCTTGGAGGAGGGGATGGGGTCCTACGAGCAGTACTTC; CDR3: CASSLEEGMGSYEQYF
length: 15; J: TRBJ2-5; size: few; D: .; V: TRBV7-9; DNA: TGTGCCAGCAGCTTAATACGGCAGGGTCGAGAGACCCAGTACTTC; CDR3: CASSLIRQGRETQYF